This is a list of T cell receptor beta chains from one sample in a study of T cell repertoires in cytomegalovirus infection. Each CDR3 protein is one row after TCRdb ran MiXCR on the reads. Of tens of thousands of distinct CDR3 sequences listed, over 15% are singletons. Which antigens these TCRs recognize remains unknown. The material sequenced was CD8+ T cells from cultured PBMCs, taken from culture after CMV antigen stimulation. These receptors originate from a human donor in good health (CMV status not recorded). Some clones in this sample may be carry-over from other donors' samples. Both conserved end residues are part of each CDR3. D genes are given only for firm matches.

j_call,v_call,d_call,cdr3_length,cdr3_aa
TRBJ2-5,TRBV7-6,TRBD1,16,CASSPAGTGLLETQYF
TRBJ2-1,TRBV6-2/TRBV6-3,TRBD2,16,CASSYSLIGRGIEQFF
TRBJ2-2,TRBV6-5,.,11,CASREVGELFF
TRBJ2-7,TRBV7-2,.,15,CASSPNLSRTYEQYF
TRBJ2-4,TRBV12-3/TRBV12-4,.,16,CASIEQGFGPKNIQYF
TRBJ2-5,TRBV4-2,.,15,CASSQDHGQGETQYF
TRBJ2-7,TRBV4-3,TRBD2,13,CASSQLAGDEQYF
TRBJ1-5,TRBV7-3,.,16,CASSLMSEGSNQPQHF
TRBJ2-2,TRBV6-2/TRBV6-3,.,10,CATGQGELFF
TRBJ1-1,TRBV5-1,TRBD1,15,CASRPTTGMDTEAFF
TRBJ1-5,TRBV27,.,17,CASSSKGELNSNQPQHF
TRBJ2-5,TRBV7-9,.,15,CASSPRAREQETQYF
TRBJ1-2,TRBV12-3/TRBV12-4,.,14,CASTPGGGVYGYTF
TRBJ2-3,TRBV27,.,15,CASSLEGRVPDTQYF
TRBJ2-6,TRBV7-2,.,16,CASSPSRGSGANVLTF
TRBJ2-6,TRBV12-3/TRBV12-4,TRBD1,18,CASSFGTGGAAGANVLTF
TRBJ2-1,TRBV7-2,.,12,CASSLHSNEQFF
TRBJ2-5,TRBV6-2/TRBV6-3,.,11,CASSTGVRGDF
TRBJ2-5,TRBV6-6,TRBD2,21,CDSSDILYLLRTSGGQETQYF
TRBJ2-1,TRBV12-3/TRBV12-4,.,17,CASSSARHNEIYNEQFF
TRBJ1-1,TRBV6-2/TRBV6-3,.,11,CASRGGAEAFF
TRBJ2-1,TRBV20-1,.,12,CSARDPLREQFF
TRBJ2-6,TRBV7-9,.,14,CASGQSSGANVLTF
TRBJ1-5,TRBV12-5,.,13,CASGLNINQPQHF
TRBJ1-2,TRBV29-1,TRBD1,13,CSVRTGGHQGYTF
TRBJ2-3,TRBV6-5,.,15,CASSYSSWTTDTQYF
TRBJ2-3,TRBV7-8,.,15,CASRQGGGHPDTQYF
TRBJ2-1,TRBV7-2,TRBD2,19,CASSLSGRAGYSSYNEQFF
TRBJ1-5,TRBV6-2/TRBV6-3,.,15,CASNAGLSGNQPQHF
TRBJ1-1,TRBV25-1,.,11,CASGWSTEAFF
TRBJ2-7,TRBV7-6,.,13,CASSLGKYYEQYF
TRBJ2-1,TRBV11-2,.,12,CASSWAGNEQFF
TRBJ2-7,TRBV25-1,.,14,CASSFRSPTYEQYF
TRBJ2-5,TRBV29-1,.,12,CSVLQNQETQYF
TRBJ1-2,TRBV7-9,.,15,CASSLGSSGSNGYTF
TRBJ2-3,TRBV7-8,.,14,CASSFNRYTDTQYF
TRBJ2-7,TRBV7-2,TRBD1,14,CASSWGQGNYEQYF
TRBJ2-2,TRBV7-8,TRBD1,16,CASSLVAGGRTGELFF
TRBJ2-3,TRBV27,TRBD2,16,CASSFRSGRDTDTQYF